This T cell receptor beta chain was retrieved from a study of blood T cell repertoires in COVID-19. Study-wide background: COVID-19 samples, acute and convalescent, were from the United States, Italy and Spain.

Original processing methods: Counts of nucleated cells, estimated from reference gene primer amplification, were obtained. Sequenced by immunoSEQ multiplex PCR; TCRdb stores in-frame clones only, minus some. Clone size and the V and J calls come from that table; the DNA yielded D and trimming. The table lists approximately 180,000 clones, roughly 89% of them singletons. Everyone who took part was roughly 18 to 89 years old, and they came from 24 US areas. Participant-reported clinical history was the basis for cohort assignment. Germline CDR1 is SGHNT and CDR2 is YYREEE (reference sequence). This CDR3 comprises 15 residues. V trimming: 4 bases; J trimming: 3 bases; junction bases outside the gene matches: 10.

Specimen: PBMCs or T cells enriched from blood (not recorded which). The rearrangement links TRBV5-4 to TRBJ2-7, with 7 bases identical to TRBD1. This TCR was sampled from a woman in her forties with acute COVID-19. DNA for the CDR3: TGTGCCAGCAGCCTTGAGGGGGCGCGGAGCTACGAGCAGTACTTC. Its protein is CASSLEGARSYEQYF.